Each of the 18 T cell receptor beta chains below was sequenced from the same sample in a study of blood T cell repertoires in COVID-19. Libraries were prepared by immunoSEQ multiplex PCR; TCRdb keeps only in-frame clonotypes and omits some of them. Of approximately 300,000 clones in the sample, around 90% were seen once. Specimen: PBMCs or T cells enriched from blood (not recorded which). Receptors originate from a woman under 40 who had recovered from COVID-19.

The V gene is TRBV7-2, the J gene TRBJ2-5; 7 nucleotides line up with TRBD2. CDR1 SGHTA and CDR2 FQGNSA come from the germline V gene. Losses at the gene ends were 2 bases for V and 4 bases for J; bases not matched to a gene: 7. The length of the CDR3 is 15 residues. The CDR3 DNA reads TGTGCCAGCAGCTTAAATAGCGGGCCCCCAGAGACCCAGTACTTC. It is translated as CASSLNSGPPETQYF.

Here the CDR3 reads CASSPGQLSYTF. CDR3 bases: TGTGCCAGCAGCCCCGGACAGTTAAGCTACACCTTC. This sequence joins TRBV28 and TRBJ1-2; perhaps TRBD1 as D (6 bases). The length of the CDR3 is 12 residues. Deletions cut 6 bases from V and 9 bases from J, with 14 bases between. The germline gives CDR1 MDHEN, CDR2 SYDVKM.

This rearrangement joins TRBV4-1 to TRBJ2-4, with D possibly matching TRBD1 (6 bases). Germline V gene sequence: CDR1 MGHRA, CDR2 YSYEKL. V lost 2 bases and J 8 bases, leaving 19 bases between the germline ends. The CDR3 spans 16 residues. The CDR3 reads CASSQTGRGSGDIQYF. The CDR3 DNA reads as TGCGCCAGCAGCCAAACGGGTAGGGGGTCGGGTGACATTCAGTACTTC.

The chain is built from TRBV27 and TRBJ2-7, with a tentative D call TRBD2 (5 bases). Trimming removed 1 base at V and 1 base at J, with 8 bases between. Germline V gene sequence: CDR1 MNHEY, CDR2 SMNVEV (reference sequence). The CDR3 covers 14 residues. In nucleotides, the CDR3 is TGTGCCAGCAGTTTATATACGGGATCCTACGAGCAGTACTTC. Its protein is CASSLYTGSYEQYF.

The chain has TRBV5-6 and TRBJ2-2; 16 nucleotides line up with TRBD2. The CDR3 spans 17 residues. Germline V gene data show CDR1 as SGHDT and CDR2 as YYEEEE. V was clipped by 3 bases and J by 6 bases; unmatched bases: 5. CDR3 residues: CASSWGLAGGPAGELFF. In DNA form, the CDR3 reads TGTGCCAGCAGCTGGGGACTAGCGGGGGGGCCCGCCGGGGAGCTGTTTTTT. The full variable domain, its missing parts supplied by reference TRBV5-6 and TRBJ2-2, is DAGVTQSPTHLIKTRGQQVTLRCSPKSGHDTVSWYQQALGQGPQFIFQYYEEEERQRGNFPDRFSGHQFPNYSSELNVNALLLGDSALYLCASSWGLAGGPAGELFFGEGSRLTVL.

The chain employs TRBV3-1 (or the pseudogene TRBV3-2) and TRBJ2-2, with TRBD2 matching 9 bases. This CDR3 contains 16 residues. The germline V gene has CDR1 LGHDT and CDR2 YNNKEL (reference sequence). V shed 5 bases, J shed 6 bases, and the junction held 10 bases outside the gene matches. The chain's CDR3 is CASSRSSGILSGELFF. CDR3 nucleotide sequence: TGTGCCAGCAGCAGATCTAGCGGGATCCTTTCCGGGGAGCTGTTTTTT.

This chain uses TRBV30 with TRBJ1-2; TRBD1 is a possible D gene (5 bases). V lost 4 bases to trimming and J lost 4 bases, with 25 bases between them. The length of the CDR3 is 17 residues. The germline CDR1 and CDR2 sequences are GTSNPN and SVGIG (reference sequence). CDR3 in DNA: TGTGCCTGGACCCTACCACTGGTCCAGGGAGGAAGCTATGGCTACACCTTC. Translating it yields CAWTLPLVQGGSYGYTF.

For the CDR3, the DNA is TGTGCCACCAGTGATTTGGGGCCGACCACCGGGGAGCTGTTTTTT. Protein: CATSDLGPTTGELFF. The chain is built from TRBV24-1 and TRBJ2-2; D unresolved. The CDR3 has 15 amino acids. Germline V lookup: CDR1 KGHDR, CDR2 SFDVKD. Between the trimmed V and J ends, which lost 0 bases and 4 bases, there was a span of 8 bases.

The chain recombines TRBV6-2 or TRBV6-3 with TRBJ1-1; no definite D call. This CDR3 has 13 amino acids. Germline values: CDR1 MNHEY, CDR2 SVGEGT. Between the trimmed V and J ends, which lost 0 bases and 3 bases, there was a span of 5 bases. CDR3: CASSYSPDTEAFF. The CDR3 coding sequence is TGTGCCAGCAGTTACTCCCCCGACACTGAAGCTTTCTTT.

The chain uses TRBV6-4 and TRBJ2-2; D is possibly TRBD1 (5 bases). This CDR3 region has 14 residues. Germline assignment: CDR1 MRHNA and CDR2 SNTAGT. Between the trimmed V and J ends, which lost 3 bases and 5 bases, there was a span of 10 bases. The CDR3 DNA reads TGTGCCAGCAGTGAGGGCAGGGAAACCGGGGAGCTGTTTTTT. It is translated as CASSEGRETGELFF.

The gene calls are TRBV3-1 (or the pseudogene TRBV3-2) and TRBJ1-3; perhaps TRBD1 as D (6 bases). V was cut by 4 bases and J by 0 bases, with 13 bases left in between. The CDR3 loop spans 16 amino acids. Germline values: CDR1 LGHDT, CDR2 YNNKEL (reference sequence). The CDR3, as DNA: TGTGCCAGCAGCCGCAATCCAGGGGACTCTGGAAACACCATATATTTT. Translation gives CASSRNPGDSGNTIYF.

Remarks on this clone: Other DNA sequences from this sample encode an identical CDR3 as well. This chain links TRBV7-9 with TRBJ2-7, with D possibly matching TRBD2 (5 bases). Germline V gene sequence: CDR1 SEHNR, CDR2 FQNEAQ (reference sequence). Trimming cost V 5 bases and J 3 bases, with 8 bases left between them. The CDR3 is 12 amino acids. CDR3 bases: TGTGCCAGCAGCCCGGGGAGCTACGAGCAGTACTTC. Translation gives CASSPGSYEQYF.

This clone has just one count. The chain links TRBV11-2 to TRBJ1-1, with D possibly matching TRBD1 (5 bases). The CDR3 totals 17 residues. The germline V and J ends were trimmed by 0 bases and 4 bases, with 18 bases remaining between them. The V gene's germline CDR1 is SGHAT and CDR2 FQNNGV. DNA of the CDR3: TGTGCCAGCAGCTTAGATTTCTGGGGGGGTAGACCCACTGAAGCTTTCTTT. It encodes CASSLDFWGGRPTEAFF. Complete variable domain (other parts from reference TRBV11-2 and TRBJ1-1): EAGVAQSPRYKIIEKRQSVAFWCNPISGHATLYWYQQILGQGPKLLIQFQNNGVVDDSQLPKDRFSAERLKGVDSTLKIQPAKLEDSAVYLCASSLDFWGGRPTEAFFGQGTRLTVV.

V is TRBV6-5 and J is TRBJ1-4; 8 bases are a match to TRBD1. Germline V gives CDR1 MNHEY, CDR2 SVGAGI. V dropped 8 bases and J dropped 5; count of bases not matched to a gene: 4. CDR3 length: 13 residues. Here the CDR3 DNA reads TGTGCCAGCGGTAGACAGGGGAATGAAAAACTGTTTTTT. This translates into CASGRQGNEKLFF.

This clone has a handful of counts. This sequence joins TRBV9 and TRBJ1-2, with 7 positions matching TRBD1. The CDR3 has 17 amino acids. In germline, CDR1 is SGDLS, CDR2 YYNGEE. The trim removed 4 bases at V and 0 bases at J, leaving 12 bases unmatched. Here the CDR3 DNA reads TGTGCCAGCAGCCCTAGTCCCGACAGGGCCTCTAACTATGGCTACACCTTC. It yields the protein CASSPSPDRASNYGYTF. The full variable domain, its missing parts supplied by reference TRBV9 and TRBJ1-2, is DSGVTQTPKHLITATGQRVTLRCSPRSGDLSVYWYQQSLDQGLQFLIQYYNGEERAKGNILERFSAQQFPDLHSELNLSSLELGDSALYFCASSPSPDRASNYGYTFGSGTRLTVV.

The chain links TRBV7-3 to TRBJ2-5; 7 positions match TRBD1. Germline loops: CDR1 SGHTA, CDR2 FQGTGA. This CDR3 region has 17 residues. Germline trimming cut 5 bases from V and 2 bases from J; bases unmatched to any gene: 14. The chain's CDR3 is CASSPYGGQAIQETQYF. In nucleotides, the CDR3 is TGTGCCAGCAGCCCCTATGGCGGACAGGCAATTCAAGAGACCCAGTACTTC. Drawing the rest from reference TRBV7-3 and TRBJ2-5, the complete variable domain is GAGVSQTPSNKVTEKGKYVELRCDPISGHTALYWYRQSLGQGPEFLIYFQGTGAADDSGLPNDRFFAVRPEGSVSTLKIQRTERGDSAVYLCASSPYGGQAIQETQYFGPGTRLLVL.

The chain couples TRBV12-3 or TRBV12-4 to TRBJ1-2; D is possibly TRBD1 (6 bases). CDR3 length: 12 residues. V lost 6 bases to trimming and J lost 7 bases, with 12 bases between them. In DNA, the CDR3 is TGTGCCAGCAGACAGGGCATTGGTGGCTACACCTTC. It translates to CASRQGIGGYTF.

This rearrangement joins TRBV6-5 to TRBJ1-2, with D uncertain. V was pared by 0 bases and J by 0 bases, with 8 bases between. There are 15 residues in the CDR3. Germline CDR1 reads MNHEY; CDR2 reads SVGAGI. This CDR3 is CASSYSSETNYGYTF. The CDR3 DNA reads TGTGCCAGCAGTTACTCGTCGGAGACTAACTATGGCTACACCTTC.